This passage covers 20 T cell receptor beta chains from one sample sequenced in a study of breast tumors, draining lymph nodes, adjacent tissues. Axillary draining lymph nodes of breast cancer patients supplied the node samples. One entry per CDR3 protein, called by TCRdb with MiXCR from the multiplex PCR reads. This table has under 300,000 distinct CDR3 sequences, under 40% appearing once. What was sequenced was axillary lymph node tissue. The source is a female donor with breast cancer. Some clones in this sample may be carry-over from other donors' samples.

This clonotype has ten or more counts. This chain connects TRBV6-1 to TRBJ2-1; D uncertain. Germline V gene sequence: CDR1 MNHNS, CDR2 SASEGT. This CDR3 is 11 amino acids long. V dropped 5 bases and J dropped 6 bases, with 5 bases sitting between them. CDR3 region: CASSRVNEQFF. The CDR3 bases are TGTGCCAGCAGTCGAGTCAATGAGCAGTTCTTC.

The V gene is TRBV7-9, the J gene TRBJ2-3, with D tentatively TRBD1 or TRBD2 (5 bases each). CDR3 length: 17 residues. Germline V gene lookup returns CDR1 SEHNR and CDR2 FQNEAQ (reference sequence). The V end lost 4 bases, the J end lost 2 bases, and 19 bases lay between the germline ends. For the CDR3, the DNA is TGTGCCAGCAGCTCGGATCGATCAGGGAGCACCACAGATACGCAGTATTTT. As protein: CASSSDRSGSTTDTQYF.

The chain carries TRBV20-1 and TRBJ2-3; 8 bases match TRBD2. The CDR3 has 18 amino acids. Germline CDR1 and CDR2: DFQATT and SNEGSKA (reference sequence). V shed 0 bases and J 3 bases; nucleotides not matched to a gene: 14. The CDR3 loop is CSARDPVTGGRGTDTQYF. The CDR3 DNA follows: TGCAGTGCTAGAGATCCCGTTACGGGGGGGCGGGGGACAGATACGCAGTATTTT.

This clonotype appeared many times. The rearrangement links TRBV13 to TRBJ2-7, with 9 bases identical to TRBD2. Trimming took 2 bases from V and 3 from J; bases not matched to a gene: 5. The V gene's germline CDR1 is PRHDT and CDR2 FYEKMQ (reference sequence). This CDR3 spans 15 amino acids. CDR3 coding DNA: TGTGCCAGCAGCTTATTGGCGGGAGGGGACTACGAGCAGTACTTC. Protein sequence: CASSLLAGGDYEQYF.

This clonotype came up many times. This chain's CDR3 is CSAHQGGTNYGYTF. For the CDR3, the DNA is TGCAGTGCACACCAGGGGGGAACCAACTATGGCTACACCTTC. This chain links TRBV20-1 with TRBJ1-2, with TRBD1 identical over 7 bases. CDR3 length: 14 residues. Germline CDR1 reads DFQATT; CDR2 reads SNEGSKA (reference sequence). Trimming took 6 bases from V and 2 from J; bases not matched to a gene: 9.

This clonotype was detected only a few times. The chain recombines TRBV28 with TRBJ2-5; possible D gene TRBD2, 5 bases. The CDR3 covers 14 residues. With 2 bases removed from V and 2 bases from J, the gap between germline ends came to 9 bases. CDR1 MDHEN and CDR2 SYDVKM come from the germline V gene. The CDR3 protein is CASSLSSAQETQYF. As DNA, the CDR3 is TGTGCCAGCAGTTTAAGTAGCGCACAAGAGACCCAGTACTTC.

Comment on this clonotype: A much more abundant neighbour one base away suggests this may be a read error. This rearrangement joins TRBV7-9 to TRBJ1-2; possible D gene TRBD1, 5 bases. The CDR3 spans 16 residues. Germline V lookup: CDR1 SEHNR, CDR2 FQNEAQ (reference sequence). The chain's CDR3 is CASSPPTAEANYGHTF. Here the CDR3 DNA reads TGTGCCAGCAGCCCCCCGACAGCGGAAGCTAACTATGGCCACACCTTC.

Of note for this clonotype: One junction end disagrees with the germline gene, perhaps due to a read error. V gene TRBV7-7 combines with J gene TRBJ1-3, with 10 positions matching TRBD1. Germline V lookup: CDR1 SSHAT, CDR2 FNYEAQ (reference sequence). The CDR3 covers 15 residues. CDR3 loop: CASSLGTGVGNTIYF. CDR3 nucleotide sequence: TGTGCTAGCAGCTTAGGGACAGGGGTTGGAAACACCATATATTTT.

This clonotype was detected many times. The J gene is TRBJ2-1, the V gene TRBV18; 7 bases match TRBD2. Germline-derived CDR1 and CDR2 are KGHSH and LQKENI. J was trimmed by 9 bases and V by 0 bases; bases with no gene match: 5. The CDR3 consists of 14 residues. CDR3 protein: CASSPPRTRGEQFF. For the CDR3, the DNA is TGTGCCAGCTCACCACCGCGGACTAGGGGTGAGCAGTTCTTC. The entire variable domain, with the rest obtained from reference TRBV18 and TRBJ2-1, is as follows: NAGVMQNPRHLVRRRGQEARLRCSPMKGHSHVYWYRQLPEEGLKFMVYLQKENIIDESGMPKERFSAEFPKEGPSILRIQQVVRGDSAAYFCASSPPRTRGEQFFGPGTRLTVL.

Only a few counts were recorded for this clonotype. The rearrangement uses TRBV14 and TRBJ2-1; 8 positions match TRBD1. V was clipped by 1 base and J by 1 base; unmatched bases: 6. This CDR3 contains 17 residues. Germline V lookup: CDR1 SGHDN, CDR2 FVKESK. The CDR3 loop is CASSQAGTGRSYNEQFF. In DNA form, the CDR3 reads TGTGCCAGCAGCCAAGCCGGGACAGGTAGATCCTACAATGAGCAGTTCTTC.

This chain links TRBV14 with TRBJ1-2, with a possible D match to TRBD1 (6 bases). CDR3 length: 16 amino acids. Germline CDR1 reads SGHDN; CDR2 reads FVKESK. The V and J ends lost 6 bases and 5 bases respectively, with 22 bases between them. This chain's CDR3 is CASSAPIRGHSYGYTF. The CDR3, as DNA: TGTGCCAGCAGTGCCCCTATCCGGGGACATTCGTATGGCTACACCTTC.

This clonotype came up many times. The V and J genes are TRBV7-2 and TRBJ2-1, with TRBD2 identical over 10 bases. The CDR3 runs 15 residues. Germline assignment: CDR1 SGHTA and CDR2 FQGNSA. V gave up 2 bases and J gave up 8 bases; unmatched junction bases: 6. CDR3 bases: TGTGCCAGCAGCTTATCCCTAGCGGGAGACTATGAGCAGTTCTTC. Its translation is CASSLSLAGDYEQFF.

This clonotype was seen ten or more times. The J gene is TRBJ2-3, the V gene TRBV7-3, with D tentatively TRBD1 or TRBD2 (5 bases each). The CDR3 consists of 12 residues. Between the trimmed V and J ends, which lost 8 bases and 1 base, there was a span of 7 bases. The germline V gene encodes CDR1 SGHTA and CDR2 FQGTGA. CDR3: CASGGGTDTQYF. The CDR3 nucleotides read TGTGCCAGCGGGGGAGGCACAGATACGCAGTATTTT. Looking up the rest from reference TRBV7-3 and TRBJ2-3 gives the full variable domain: GAGVSQTPSNKVTEKGKYVELRCDPISGHTALYWYRQSLGQGPEFLIYFQGTGAADDSGLPNDRFFAVRPEGSVSTLKIQRTERGDSAVYLCASGGGTDTQYFGPGTRLTVL.

Points on this clonotype: A read error may explain this, as a much larger clone is one base away. The J gene is TRBJ2-5, the V gene TRBV12-3 or TRBV12-4; TRBD1 matches 9 bases. The J segment lost 3 bases and the V segment lost 6 bases, leaving 5 bases of the junction unmatched. This CDR3 is 14 amino acids long. The CDR3 sequence: CASSPGQGKETQYF. CDR3 sequence (DNA): TGTGCCAGCAGCCCGGGACAGGGCAAAGAGACCCAGTACTTC.

The chain couples TRBV20-1 to TRBJ1-5; D is possibly TRBD1 (5 bases). Trimming left V 6 bases short and J 4 bases short, with 13 bases between. This CDR3 spans 13 amino acids. CDR1 DFQATT and CDR2 SNEGSKA come from the germline V gene (reference sequence). The CDR3 DNA reads as TGCAGTGCCAGTAGCGGGACTAATCAGCCCCAGCATTTT. Its protein product is CSASSGTNQPQHF.

The sample holds many counts of this clonotype. The chain is built from TRBV29-1 and TRBJ1-5; 8 bases match TRBD1. In germline, CDR1 is SQVTM, CDR2 ANQGSEA. V was clipped by 5 bases and J by 2 bases; unmatched bases: 5. This CDR3 is 14 amino acids long. DNA for the CDR3: TGCAGCGTTTCAGGGGGCGGAGGCAATCAGCCCCAGCATTTT. Translating it yields CSVSGGGGNQPQHF.

This clonotype appeared many times. The rearrangement links TRBV4-3 to TRBJ1-4, with D unresolved. The CDR3 runs to 15 residues. Germline lookup yields CDR1 LGHNA and CDR2 YSLEER. The germline V and J ends were trimmed by 0 bases and 5 bases, with 10 bases remaining between them. The CDR3 DNA reads TGCGCCAGCAGCCAAGAGGGTCGGGGAAATGAAAAACTGTTTTTT. This sequence encodes CASSQEGRGNEKLFF.

The rearrangement joins TRBV29-1 to TRBJ2-7; D is undetermined. Germline lookup yields CDR1 SQVTM and CDR2 ANQGSEA. The CDR3 length is 12 residues. Trimming cost V 7 bases and J 6 bases, with 16 bases left between them. The CDR3 loop reads CSAGSPLGEQYF. In DNA form, the CDR3 reads TGCAGCGCCGGGTCTCCTCTAGGCGAGCAGTACTTC.

This clonotype was counted ten times or more. This chain uses TRBV29-1 with TRBJ1-5, with D unclear. Trimming shortened V by 4 bases and J by 0 bases, and 10 bases separated the two germline ends. Germline V gene lookup returns CDR1 SQVTM and CDR2 ANQGSEA. The CDR3 sequence is 14 residues long. The CDR3 nucleotides are TGCAGCGTTGCGGGCCAGAATAGCAATCAGCCCCAGCATTTT. Translating it yields CSVAGQNSNQPQHF.

The chain links TRBV11-2 to TRBJ2-5, with 7 bases that match TRBD1. Germline V gene lookup returns CDR1 SGHAT and CDR2 FQNNGV. The length of the CDR3 is 18 residues. Trimming took 5 bases from V and 4 from J; bases not matched to a gene: 19. The CDR3 DNA sequence: TGTGCCAGCAGCCCCCGGGACAGAGGTCGGGTTTGGGCAGAGACCCAGTACTTC. Its protein is CASSPRDRGRVWAETQYF.